This passage covers 30 T cell receptor beta chains from one sample sequenced in a study of T-cell memory formation after mild COVID-19. TCRdb ran MiXCR on the 5' RACE reads and lists one entry per CDR3 protein. The sample consists of approximately 290,000 distinct CDR3 sequences, more than 15% of them appearing once. Sequenced material: PBMCs or a T cell subset sorted from them (not recorded which). Receptor source: a man younger than 35 who had mild COVID-19 (a few samples of this study predate the infection). Cell type and time point are not known.

The CDR3 reads CASSVNRENTEAFF. The CDR3 DNA reads as TGTGCCAGCTCGGTTAACAGGGAGAACACTGAAGCTTTCTTT. The V call is TRBV18, the J call TRBJ1-1; TRBD1 is a possible D gene (6 bases). Germline V gives CDR1 KGHSH, CDR2 LQKENI. V was pared by 6 bases and J by 1 base, with 12 bases between. This CDR3 is 14 amino acids long. The whole variable domain, remainder taken from reference TRBV18 and TRBJ1-1, is NAGVMQNPRHLVRRRGQEARLRCSPMKGHSHVYWYRQLPEEGLKFMVYLQKENIIDESGMPKERFSAEFPKEGPSILRIQQVVRGDSAAYFCASSVNRENTEAFFGQGTRLTVV.

The chain carries TRBV24-1 and TRBJ2-7; 10 nucleotides align to TRBD1. Losses at the gene ends were 1 base for V and 0 bases for J; bases not matched to a gene: 2. Germline-derived CDR1 and CDR2 are KGHDR and SFDVKD. The CDR3 is 16 amino acids. The CDR3 DNA is TGTGCCACCAGTGATTTTGGGGACAGGGGCTCCTACGAGCAGTACGTC. The encoded protein is CATSDFGDRGSYEQYV.

This clonotype was seen a few times. The V and J genes are TRBV5-1 and TRBJ2-7; D is perhaps TRBD1 (5 bases). The CDR3 consists of 14 residues. CDR1 SGHRS and CDR2 YFSETQ come from the germline V gene. V lost 4 bases and J lost 5, with 16 bases in between. CDR3 sequence (DNA): TGCGCCAGCAGCCCGCGGACACTCCGACACGAGCAGTACTTC. Translated: CASSPRTLRHEQYF.

The V and J genes are TRBV5-4 and TRBJ2-5; tentative D call: TRBD2 (6 bases). Germline V lookup: CDR1 SGHNT, CDR2 YYREEE (reference sequence). This CDR3 has 14 amino acids. With 4 bases removed from V and 5 bases from J, the gap between germline ends came to 15 bases. CDR3 in DNA: TGTGCCAGCAGCACACTAGCTACGGCGGAGACCCAGTACTTC. It is translated as CASSTLATAETQYF.

This clonotype was found a few times. The chain has TRBV5-1 and TRBJ2-1; D unclear. The CDR3 totals 16 residues. Germline CDR1 reads SGHRS; CDR2 reads YFSETQ. Trimming shortened V by 0 bases and J by 1 base, and 11 bases separated the two germline ends. The CDR3, as DNA: TGCGCCAGCAGCTTGGCCATGGGAATATCCTACAATGAGCAGTTCTTC. The encoded protein is CASSLAMGISYNEQFF. Full variable domain (missing parts from reference TRBV5-1 and TRBJ2-1): KAGVTQTPRYLIKTRGQQVTLSCSPISGHRSVSWYQQTPGQGLQFLFEYFSETQRNKGNFPGRFSGRQFSNSRSEMNVSTLELGDSALYLCASSLAMGISYNEQFFGPGTRLTVL.

This chain links TRBV12-3 or TRBV12-4 with TRBJ1-2; D is possibly TRBD1 (6 bases). The CDR3 is 15 residues long. Trimming shortened V by 5 bases and J by 4 bases, and 17 bases separated the two germline ends. The CDR3 here is CASSPRNRVTYGYTF. The CDR3 region has the DNA TGTGCCAGCAGTCCTCGGAACAGGGTTACCTATGGCTACACCTTC.

This clonotype turned up a few times. The CDR3 region is CASSGPRGTQYF. Written as DNA, the CDR3 is TGTGCCAGCTCGGGGCCTCGGGGGACCCAGTACTTC. The genes are TRBV18 and TRBJ2-5, with D perhaps assigned TRBD1 or TRBD2 (5 bases each). The germline V and J ends were trimmed by 6 bases and 7 bases, with 12 bases remaining between them. Germline V gene sequence: CDR1 KGHSH, CDR2 LQKENI. The CDR3 length is 12 residues.

The chain uses TRBV7-2 and TRBJ1-1; possibly TRBD1 for D (6 bases). The CDR3 loop spans 13 amino acids. Trimming removed 4 bases from V and 10 bases from J, with 16 bases in between. CDR1 SGHTA and CDR2 FQGNSA come from the germline V gene. This chain's CDR3 is CASSSGQLGRAFF. In DNA, the CDR3 is TGTGCCAGCAGCTCCGGACAGCTCGGTAGAGCTTTCTTT.

This chain uses TRBV11-1 with TRBJ2-3, with 13 bases lining up with TRBD2. The CDR3 spans 16 residues. Germline V gene data show CDR1 as SGHAT and CDR2 as FQDESV (reference sequence). The junction had 8 bases not matched to a gene; V was cut back by 5 bases and J by 6 bases. CDR3 DNA sequence: TGTGCCAGCAGCCCCTCACGACTAGCGGGGGGCGATACGCAGTATTTT. The encoded protein is CASSPSRLAGGDTQYF.

V usage is TRBV6-5 and J usage is TRBJ2-1; TRBD1 aligns across 10 bases. Germline V lookup: CDR1 MNHEY, CDR2 SVGAGI. This CDR3 spans 16 amino acids. After removal of 6 bases from V and 8 bases from J, the junction contained 13 bases not matched to a gene. In nucleotides, the CDR3 is TGTGCCAGCAGCCCCCTTCGGGACAGGGGCGGGTATGAGCAGTTCTTC. It translates to CASSPLRDRGGYEQFF.

This clonotype was picked up many times. The chain recombines TRBV6-2 or TRBV6-3 with TRBJ2-7; tentative D call: TRBD1 (5 bases). With 2 bases removed from V and 6 bases from J, the gap between germline ends came to 20 bases. Germline loops: CDR1 MNHEY, CDR2 SVGEGT. The CDR3 covers 16 residues. The CDR3 here is CASSYGETAPPSEQYV. The DNA for the CDR3 is TGTGCCAGCAGTTACGGTGAGACAGCCCCTCCCTCCGAGCAGTACGTC.

The CDR3 here is CASSPGYNSPLHF. The CDR3 region has the DNA TGTGCCAGCTCACCTGGTTATAATTCACCCCTCCACTTT. This chain uses TRBV18 with TRBJ1-6; D remains ambiguous. The V and J ends lost 3 bases and 4 bases respectively, with 4 bases between them. The CDR3 totals 13 residues. CDR1 KGHSH and CDR2 LQKENI come from the germline V gene.

Only a few counts were recorded for this clonotype. V and J are TRBV5-1 and TRBJ1-1; a weak D match, TRBD1 (6 bases). The CDR3 is made up of 15 amino acids. CDR1 is SGHRS and CDR2 is YFSETQ in the germline V gene. The V and J ends lost 8 bases and 2 bases respectively, with 19 bases between them. Written as DNA, the CDR3 is TGCGCCAGTTGGGGTAGGCCCGGGGGCAACACTGAAGCTTTCTTT. Amino acids: CASWGRPGGNTEAFF.

This clonotype was counted only a few times. The gene calls are TRBV11-2 and TRBJ1-2; D remains ambiguous. The CDR3 is 13 residues long. Deletions cut 2 bases from V and 6 bases from J, with 10 bases between. Per the germline V gene, CDR1 is SGHAT and CDR2 is FQNNGV. CDR3 in DNA: TGTGCCAGCAGCTTATATGGGGTCGATGGCTACACCTTC. Translated, it gives CASSLYGVDGYTF.

This clonotype was recorded a few times. This rearrangement joins TRBV7-9 to TRBJ2-7; weak D call: TRBD1 (6 bases). V was pared by 3 bases and J by 0 bases, with 15 bases between. Germline CDR1 SEHNR, CDR2 FQNEAQ (reference sequence). The CDR3 consists of 16 residues. CDR3 nucleotide sequence: TGTGCCAGCAGCTTCGAACAGGGTGCTAGCTCCTACGAGCAGTACTTC. Protein product: CASSFEQGASSYEQYF.

The rearrangement uses TRBV27 and TRBJ1-6, with a tentative D call TRBD1 (5 bases). The CDR3 is 14 residues long. Trimming shortened V by 4 bases and J by 8 bases, and 12 bases separated the two germline ends. Germline lookup yields CDR1 MNHEY and CDR2 SMNVEV (reference sequence). In DNA, the CDR3 is TGTGCCAGCAGTTATGGGGGTCTCGATTCACCCCTCCACTTT. It codes for CASSYGGLDSPLHF.

V gene TRBV7-6 combines with J gene TRBJ2-5; the D gene could be TRBD1 or TRBD2 (5 bases each). This CDR3 is 15 amino acids long. CDR1 is SGHVS, CDR2 FNYEAQ, per germline. Trimming cost V 5 bases and J 2 bases, with 15 bases left between them. The CDR3 DNA reads TGTGCCAGCAGCCCCTTCTTCGGGGCTCAAGAGACCCAGTACTTC. Residues: CASSPFFGAQETQYF.

This chain joins TRBV3-1 and TRBJ1-4; possible D gene TRBD1, 6 bases. From germline, CDR1 is LGHDT and CDR2 YNNKEL (reference sequence). The V end was cut by 5 bases, the J end by 7 bases, with 20 bases between. The CDR3 covers 16 residues. CDR3 protein: CASSKLGHQFTEKLFF. CDR3 coding DNA: TGTGCCAGCAGCAAACTGGGACACCAGTTTACTGAAAAACTGTTTTTT.

In this sample, this clonotype turned up many times. V usage is TRBV7-8 and J usage is TRBJ2-3; TRBD2 matches at 8 bases. Germline V gene lookup returns CDR1 SGHVS and CDR2 FQNEAQ. J lost 6 bases, V lost 4 bases, and 12 bases had no gene match. CDR3 length equals 16 residues. The CDR3 DNA follows: TGTGCCAGCAGCTATACTCTAAGCGGGGGCGCGGATACGCAGTATTTT. The encoded protein is CASSYTLSGGADTQYF.

This clonotype appeared a few times. The CDR3 spells CASSLGGINTDTQYF. In nucleotides, the CDR3 is TGTGCCAGCAGCTTGGGGGGTATCAACACAGATACGCAGTATTTT. The chain links TRBV5-6 to TRBJ2-3; D gene ambiguous. The CDR3 totals 15 residues. The V gene's germline CDR1 is SGHDT and CDR2 YYEEEE. Trimming cost V 0 bases and J 2 bases, with 10 bases left between them.

The rearrangement uses TRBV18 and TRBJ1-5; D perhaps matches TRBD1 (5 bases). With 5 bases removed from V and 10 bases from J, the gap between germline ends came to 15 bases. The CDR3 has 13 amino acids. Looked up from germline, CDR1 is KGHSH and CDR2 is LQKENI. This CDR3 is CASSTYDRTPQHF. In DNA form, the CDR3 reads TGTGCCAGCTCAACGTATGACAGAACCCCCCAGCATTTT.

Only a few counts were recorded for this clonotype. The V and J genes are TRBV12-3 or TRBV12-4 and TRBJ2-7, with D possibly matching TRBD2 (5 bases). The CDR3 extends over 13 amino acids. V lost 3 bases to trimming and J lost 4 bases, with 10 bases between them. The CDR3 sequence is CASSLEATYEQYV. The CDR3 DNA sequence: TGTGCCAGCAGTTTGGAGGCTACGTACGAGCAGTACGTC.

This clonotype was picked up a small number of times. The J gene is TRBJ2-7, the V gene TRBV5-6, with unresolved D. Germline CDR1 is SGHDT and CDR2 is YYEEEE. V lost 2 bases, J lost 4 bases, and 4 bases lay in between. The length of the CDR3 is 11 residues. The CDR3 sequence is CASSLKYEQYF. CDR3 DNA: TGTGCCAGCAGCTTAAAATACGAGCAGTACTTC.

This chain links TRBV7-9 with TRBJ2-1; TRBD1 is a possible D gene (5 bases). V lost 11 bases and J lost 3, with 17 bases in between. Germline lookup yields CDR1 SEHNR and CDR2 FQNEAQ (reference sequence). The CDR3 loop spans 14 amino acids. The CDR3 coding sequence is TGTGCCCTCCACGACAGAGAACTCTACAATGAGCAGTTCTTC. This codes for CALHDRELYNEQFF.

The rearrangement joins TRBV4-3 to TRBJ1-2, with 8 bases matching TRBD1. The germline V gene has CDR1 LGHNA and CDR2 YSLEER. This CDR3 contains 14 residues. Unmatched junction bases numbered 5, after V lost 0 bases and J lost 8 bases. CDR3 sequence (DNA): TGCGCCAGCAGCCAAGATGGGACAGGTCAAGGCTACACCTTC. Protein: CASSQDGTGQGYTF.

This clonotype was seen a handful of times. This chain links TRBV6-5 with TRBJ1-4, with TRBD1 matching over 7 bases. This CDR3 is built from 14 residues. The ends lost 6 bases at V and 0 bases at J; junction bases unmatched: 1. From germline, CDR1 is MNHEY and CDR2 SVGAGI. In nucleotides, the CDR3 is TGTGCCAGCAGCGGGACAGCAACTAATGAAAAACTGTTTTTT. It yields the protein CASSGTATNEKLFF.

In nucleotides, the CDR3 is TGTGCCAGCAGTGAACAGGAAGGCACTGAAGCTTTCTTT. This sequence encodes CASSEQEGTEAFF. The chain combines TRBV6-1 with TRBJ1-1, with unresolved D. CDR1 MNHNS and CDR2 SASEGT come from the germline V gene. This CDR3 is built from 13 residues. The germline V and J ends were trimmed by 2 bases and 4 bases, with 8 bases remaining between them.

The table lists this clonotype with a few counts. The chain combines TRBV12-3 or TRBV12-4 with TRBJ2-7; 10 nucleotides line up with TRBD2. The CDR3 loop spans 14 amino acids. V lost 2 bases, J lost 5 bases, and 3 bases stayed unmatched. CDR3 coding DNA: TGTGCCAGCAGTTTATCTACTAGCGGGGACGAGCAGTACTTC. This gives the protein CASSLSTSGDEQYF.

The rearrangement joins TRBV20-1 to TRBJ1-1; possibly TRBD1 for D (5 bases). Between the trimmed V and J ends, which lost 6 bases and 3 bases, there was a span of 11 bases. The germline gives CDR1 DFQATT, CDR2 SNEGSKA (reference sequence). The CDR3 length is 12 residues. The CDR3 sequence: CSARDGDTEAFF. Written as DNA, the CDR3 is TGCAGTGCAAGGGACGGCGACACTGAAGCTTTCTTT.

This clonotype was detected a few times. The gene calls are TRBV7-3 and TRBJ2-5; 11 nucleotides align to TRBD2. V was clipped by 5 bases and J by 10 bases; unmatched bases: 6. The CDR3 sequence is 13 residues long. Germline CDR1 is SGHTA and CDR2 is FQGTGA. The CDR3 DNA is TGTGCCAGCAGCACTGGGACTAGCGGAGACCAGTACTTC. This sequence encodes CASSTGTSGDQYF.